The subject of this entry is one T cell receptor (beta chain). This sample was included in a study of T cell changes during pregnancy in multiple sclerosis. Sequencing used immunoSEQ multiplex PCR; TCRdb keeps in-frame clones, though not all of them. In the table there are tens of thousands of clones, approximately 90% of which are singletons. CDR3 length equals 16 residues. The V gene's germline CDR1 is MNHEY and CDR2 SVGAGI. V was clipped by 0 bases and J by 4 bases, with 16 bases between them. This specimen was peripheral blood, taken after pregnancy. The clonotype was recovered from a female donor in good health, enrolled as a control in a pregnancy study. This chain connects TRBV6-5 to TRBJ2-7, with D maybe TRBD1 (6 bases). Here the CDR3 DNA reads TGTGCCAGCAGTTACTCCCTGGACAGTAACGGGTACGAGCAGTACTTC. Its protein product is CASSYSLDSNGYEQYF.